A single sample is the source of the 15 T cell receptor beta chains below, sequenced in a study of T cell responses to AZD1222 COVID-19 vaccine. Only in-frame clones appear in the TCRdb table, and some are missing; sequencing was by immunoSEQ multiplex PCR. The repertoire holds about 110,000 clones, 85% to 95% seen once, with roughly 7.8% in the top ten. Sample: peripheral blood, taken on day 0 of AZD1222 vaccination. The receptors were gathered from an adult in good health.

This clone occurred a few times. The chain employs TRBV9 and TRBJ1-3; D may be TRBD1 (5 bases). Germline CDR1 SGDLS, CDR2 YYNGEE. The CDR3 length is 18 residues. Trimming removed 0 bases from V and 2 bases from J, with 18 bases in between. The CDR3 protein is CASSVEGYPGSPGNTIYF. DNA of the CDR3: TGTGCCAGCAGCGTAGAGGGATATCCAGGGAGCCCTGGAAACACCATATATTTT.

This clone was counted between two and nine times. The chain couples TRBV14 to TRBJ2-1, with 15 bases identical to TRBD2. V dropped 8 bases and J dropped 10; count of bases not matched to a gene: 9. The CDR3 sequence is 15 residues long. In germline, CDR1 is SGHDN, CDR2 FVKESK. The CDR3 reads CASRGTSGGTWEQFF. CDR3 sequence (DNA): TGTGCCAGCCGAGGGACTAGCGGGGGGACGTGGGAGCAGTTCTTC.

The count of this clone is one. The J gene is TRBJ2-3, the V gene TRBV7-2; 8 bases align to TRBD2. The length of the CDR3 is 15 residues. V dropped 5 bases and J dropped 4; count of bases not matched to a gene: 8. Germline CDR1 reads SGHTA; CDR2 reads FQGNSA. The CDR3 nucleotides read TGTGCCAGCAGCCCCGCCCGGGGGGGGGCAGATACGCAGTATTTT. Translation: CASSPARGGADTQYF. Complete variable domain (other parts from reference TRBV7-2 and TRBJ2-3): GAGVSQSPSNKVTEKGKDVELRCDPISGHTALYWYRQSLGQGLEFLIYFQGNSAPDKSGLPSDRFSAERTGGSVSTLTIQRTQQEDSAVYLCASSPARGGADTQYFGPGTRLTVL.

The chain joins TRBV18 to TRBJ1-4; D may be TRBD1 (5 bases). Trimming shortened V by 3 bases and J by 4 bases, and 18 bases separated the two germline ends. The V gene's germline CDR1 is KGHSH and CDR2 LQKENI. The CDR3 is 17 amino acids. CDR3 loop: CASSPIQPGRNNEKLFF. In nucleotides, the CDR3 is TGTGCCAGCTCACCCATCCAACCGGGACGGAATAATGAAAAACTGTTTTTT.

V gene TRBV7-9 combines with J gene TRBJ2-5, with D perhaps given as TRBD1 or TRBD2 (5 bases each). The CDR3 runs to 14 residues. The germline V and J ends were trimmed by 5 bases and 7 bases, with 17 bases remaining between them. Germline CDR1 and CDR2: SEHNR and FQNEAQ (reference sequence). The CDR3 DNA reads TGTGCCAGCAGCAGCTCCGGGACCCTGTTGACCCAGTACTTC. It encodes CASSSSGTLLTQYF.

This clone has only a few counts. The rearrangement joins TRBV19 to TRBJ2-7, with 11 bases aligning to TRBD1. The V gene's germline CDR1 is LNHDA and CDR2 SQIVND (reference sequence). V lost 6 bases and J lost 3; bases outside the gene matches: 4. This CDR3 region has 14 residues. The CDR3 DNA follows: TGTGCCAGTAGAAGGACAGGGGGCTTCTACGAGCAGTACTTC. Translated: CASRRTGGFYEQYF.

The CDR3 sequence: CASSPPVEETQYF. CDR3 sequence (DNA): TGTGCCAGCTCACCACCGGTTGAAGAGACCCAGTACTTC. The chain employs TRBV18 and TRBJ2-5; D unresolved. The germline gives CDR1 KGHSH, CDR2 LQKENI. This CDR3 spans 13 amino acids. Trimming took off 0 bases at V and 3 bases at J, with 5 bases between the two ends.

The V gene is TRBV2, the J gene TRBJ1-2; weak D call: TRBD1 (6 bases). V was clipped by 5 bases and J by 2 bases, with 15 bases between them. The length of the CDR3 is 15 residues. Germline lookup yields CDR1 SNHLY and CDR2 FYNNEI. CDR3 protein: CASSLRQDGNYGYTF. DNA of the CDR3: TGTGCCAGCAGTTTAAGACAGGATGGAAACTATGGCTACACCTTC.

A single count supports this clone. V gene TRBV7-9 combines with J gene TRBJ2-7; weak D call: TRBD2 (7 bases). V shed 2 bases and J shed 1 base, with 12 bases lying between them. The CDR3 spans 15 residues. Germline V lookup: CDR1 SEHNR, CDR2 FQNEAQ (reference sequence). As DNA, the CDR3 is TGTGCCAGCAGCTTACAGGGAGGGGGTTCCTACGAGCAGTACTTC. Its translation: CASSLQGGGSYEQYF.

J is TRBJ2-7 and V is TRBV27, with TRBD1 matching 9 bases. With 3 bases clipped from V and 4 bases from J, the junction kept 1 base outside the gene matches. This CDR3 region has 13 residues. Germline lookup yields CDR1 MNHEY and CDR2 SMNVEV (reference sequence). CDR3 DNA: TGTGCCAGCAGTTTGACAGGGGGGTACGAGCAGTACTTC. It specifies CASSLTGGYEQYF.

CDR3 protein: CSVNVAGVKDTQYF. Here the CDR3 DNA reads TGCAGCGTGAACGTAGCGGGGGTGAAAGATACGCAGTATTTT. The rearrangement joins TRBV29-1 to TRBJ2-3; 9 positions agree with TRBD2. The CDR3 is 14 residues long. The J segment lost 5 bases and the V segment lost 6 bases, leaving 9 bases of the junction unmatched. Germline V gene data show CDR1 as SQVTM and CDR2 as ANQGSEA.

J is TRBJ2-1 and V is TRBV11-2; tentative D call: TRBD2 (5 bases). This CDR3 is built from 15 residues. Between the trimmed V and J ends, which lost 1 base and 5 bases, there was a span of 12 bases. Germline V gene data show CDR1 as SGHAT and CDR2 as FQNNGV. The CDR3 reads CASSLAGYGDNEQFF. Written as DNA, the CDR3 is TGTGCCAGCAGCTTAGCGGGGTACGGCGACAATGAGCAGTTCTTC.

The rearrangement joins TRBV7-9 to TRBJ2-7, with TRBD2 matching over 10 bases. CDR1 and CDR2 (germline): SEHNR, FQNEAQ (reference sequence). This CDR3 has 14 residues. Losses at the gene ends were 6 bases for V and 5 bases for J; bases not matched to a gene: 7. The CDR3 sequence: CASSPSGGGDEQYF. In DNA, the CDR3 is TGTGCCAGCAGTCCTAGCGGGGGAGGCGACGAGCAGTACTTC.

The gene calls are TRBV5-6 and TRBJ1-4; 9 bases map to TRBD1. The CDR3 runs to 15 residues. Trimming cost V 1 base and J 3 bases; bases outside gene matches: 1. Germline V lookup: CDR1 SGHDT, CDR2 YYEEEE. The CDR3: CASSLRDRANEKLFF. The DNA for the CDR3 is TGTGCCAGCAGCTTGAGGGACAGGGCTAATGAAAAACTGTTTTTT.

This chain uses TRBV28 with TRBJ2-2, with TRBD2 matching over 9 bases. There are 15 residues in the CDR3. Trimming removed 7 bases from V and 1 base from J; junction bases left unmatched: 4. The germline V gene encodes CDR1 MDHEN and CDR2 SYDVKM. CDR3 protein: CASKAGGMNTGELFF. The CDR3 nucleotides are TGTGCCAGCAAGGCGGGGGGGATGAACACCGGGGAGCTGTTTTTT.